The entry below gives a single T cell receptor beta chain sequence along with its context. No antigen is known for it. The table came from immunoSEQ multiplex PCR; TCRdb's copy has only in-frame clones and leaves some out. The data show 160,000 or so clones, more than 85% seen once. The data are from a study of T cell responses to AZD1222 COVID-19 vaccine. Study-level points and caveats: Sampling that yielded the repertoires occurred only after the peak T cell response. Clonal diversity was possibly underestimated, and white British individuals and females predominated among donors. At baseline, just five or six AZD1222 recipients tested seropositive.

The V gene end was trimmed by 6 bases and the J gene end by 7 bases; junction bases not matched to a gene: 4. Germline V lookup: CDR1 MNHEY, CDR2 SVGAGI. The CDR3 is 14 residues long. V gene TRBV6-5 combines with J gene TRBJ1-6; 9 bases line up with TRBD1. The clonotype comes from an adult who had recovered from COVID-19. Sequenced here: peripheral blood, sampled after recovery from COVID-19. This CDR3 is CASRGTGSNSPLHF. As DNA, the CDR3 is TGTGCCAGCAGGGGGACAGGGTCAAATTCACCCCTCCACTTT.